This TCR beta chain was identified during a study of shared clonotypes between healthy human individuals. Overall study results and limits: The study drew on few donors, limiting represented genetic and exposure-history diversity.

V lost 2 bases, J lost 1 base, and 12 bases lay in between. This CDR3 comprises 15 residues. CDR1 SGHDT and CDR2 YYEEEE come from the germline V gene. About this clone itself: Its antigen is currently unknown.

Samples underwent the assay at deep level. Several immunoSEQ 96-well plates shared each subset's DNA, each plate a replicate. The data were produced by immunoSEQ multiplex PCR, yet TCRdb's version contains in-frame clones alone and is incomplete. The repertoire consists of about 450,000 clones, with about 85% occurring once and the leading ten covering approximately 13%. Healthy adults negative for HIV, lacking recent acute infections or vaccinations, served as donors. The TCR originated in a woman in her forties in good health. Some clones in this sample may be carry-over from other donors' samples. The chain carries TRBV5-6 and TRBJ2-5; possibly TRBD1 for D (6 bases). Sequenced: PBMCs. The CDR3 reads CASSLPGVIQETQYF. CDR3 in DNA: TGTGCCAGCAGCTTACCAGGGGTGATCCAAGAGACCCAGTACTTC.